The 9 T cell receptor beta chains reported below all come from one sample, sequenced in a study of regulatory T cells in long-lasting Graves disease. Stated time point: newly diagnosed GD, antithyroid drugs for less than 3 months. Isolated PBMC RNA provided the starting material for the TCR library. In building TCR beta libraries, iRepertoire HTBI primers were used together with Arm-PCR of CDR3 regions. TCRdb reanalysed the multiplex PCR reads using MiXCR and keeps one entry per CDR3 protein. The sample yields about half a million distinct CDR3 sequences, around 12% seen once. The same data also went into a second study, on T cells in Graves' hyperthyroidism and ophthalmopathy.

The sequenced sample was peripheral blood mononuclear cells (PBMCs), obtained at new diagnosis, from a patient treated with antithyroid drugs. The receptors were sampled from a woman aged 25 to 45 with Graves disease.

This clonotype was counted many times. The chain couples TRBV28 to TRBJ2-7; D perhaps matches TRBD2 (7 bases). Deletions cut 5 bases from V and 12 bases from J, with 23 bases between. Looked up from germline, CDR1 is MDHEN and CDR2 is SYDVKM. The CDR3 contains 14 residues. CDR3 amino acids: CASSPPRDTGEGYF. The CDR3 DNA reads as TGTGCCAGCAGTCCCCCCCGGGACACCGGGGAGGGGTACTTC.

Ten or more counts support this clonotype. The gene calls are TRBV12-3 or TRBV12-4 and TRBJ2-7; 7 bases match TRBD1. The V segment lost 3 bases and the J segment 5 bases; nucleotides outside the gene matches: 7. This CDR3 comprises 14 residues. As DNA, the CDR3 is TGTGCCAGCAGTTTTTCCGGGACAGTCCACGAGCAGTACTTC. It is translated as CASSFSGTVHEQYF.

In this sample, this clonotype turned up many times. This chain joins TRBV29-1 and TRBJ2-1; tentative D call: TRBD1 (5 bases). This CDR3 region has 11 residues. The V gene's germline CDR1 is SQVTM and CDR2 ANQGSEA. V lost 3 bases and J lost 8, with 8 bases in between. This CDR3 reads CSVDSGHEQFF. Written as DNA, the CDR3 is TGCAGCGTTGATTCAGGGCATGAGCAGTTCTTC.

This clonotype was picked up many times. The J gene is TRBJ2-7, the V gene TRBV28, with 7 bases identical to TRBD2. The germline CDR1 and CDR2 sequences are MDHEN and SYDVKM. V dropped 7 bases and J dropped 2; count of bases not matched to a gene: 8. The CDR3 is 14 amino acids. The CDR3 DNA reads as TGTGCCAGCAAATATGGCGGGAGCGCCTACGAGCAGTACTTC. It yields the protein CASKYGGSAYEQYF.

In the case of this clonotype: One end of the junction varies from germline; a read error may be responsible. This chain connects TRBV11-2 to TRBJ1-3; D remains ambiguous. This CDR3 comprises 15 residues. Germline V gives CDR1 SGHAT, CDR2 FQNNGV. This CDR3 is CASSLYYGDGNTIYF. In DNA form, the CDR3 reads TGTGCCAGCAGCTTATATTACGGGGATGGAAACACCATTTATTTT.

This clonotype was recorded many times. J is TRBJ2-3 and V is TRBV11-2; TRBD2 is a possible D gene (6 bases). This CDR3 is 13 amino acids long. Germline loops: CDR1 SGHAT, CDR2 FQNNGV. V dropped 4 bases and J dropped 6 bases, with 11 bases sitting between them. The CDR3 DNA sequence: TGTGCCAGCAGCTGGGACTCTCCCGATACGCAGTATTTT. Protein: CASSWDSPDTQYF.

At least ten counts were recorded for this clonotype. V usage is TRBV19 and J usage is TRBJ2-2, with D perhaps matching TRBD1 (5 bases). The CDR3 totals 15 residues. Between the trimmed V and J ends, which lost 10 bases and 2 bases, there was a span of 17 bases. From germline, CDR1 is LNHDA and CDR2 SQIVND (reference sequence). This CDR3 reads CATQGRHTNTGELFF. The CDR3 bases are TGTGCCACCCAGGGAAGGCATACAAACACCGGGGAGCTGTTTTTT.

V is TRBV20-1 and J is TRBJ2-7; 10 bases are a match to TRBD2. V was clipped by 0 bases and J by 4 bases; unmatched bases: 6. The CDR3 is made up of 15 amino acids. Germline V gene data show CDR1 as DFQATT and CDR2 as SNEGSKA (reference sequence). CDR3 DNA sequence: TGCAGTGCTAGAGATCCTAGCGGGAGTAAATACGAGCAGTACTTC. It translates to CSARDPSGSKYEQYF.

Ten or more counts support this clonotype. This chain connects TRBV5-1 to TRBJ2-3, with 8 bases matching TRBD2. From germline, CDR1 is SGHRS and CDR2 YFSETQ. The CDR3 contains 17 residues. With V trimmed by 1 base and J by 0 bases, 7 bases remained unmatched. CDR3 nucleotide sequence: TGCGCCAGCAGCTTGAATTGGGCTAGCGGGAGCACAGATACGCAGTATTTT. It encodes CASSLNWASGSTDTQYF. Using reference TRBV5-1 and TRBJ2-3 for the parts outside the CDR3, the full variable domain is KAGVTQTPRYLIKTRGQQVTLSCSPISGHRSVSWYQQTPGQGLQFLFEYFSETQRNKGNFPGRFSGRQFSNSRSEMNVSTLELGDSALYLCASSLNWASGSTDTQYFGPGTRLTVL.